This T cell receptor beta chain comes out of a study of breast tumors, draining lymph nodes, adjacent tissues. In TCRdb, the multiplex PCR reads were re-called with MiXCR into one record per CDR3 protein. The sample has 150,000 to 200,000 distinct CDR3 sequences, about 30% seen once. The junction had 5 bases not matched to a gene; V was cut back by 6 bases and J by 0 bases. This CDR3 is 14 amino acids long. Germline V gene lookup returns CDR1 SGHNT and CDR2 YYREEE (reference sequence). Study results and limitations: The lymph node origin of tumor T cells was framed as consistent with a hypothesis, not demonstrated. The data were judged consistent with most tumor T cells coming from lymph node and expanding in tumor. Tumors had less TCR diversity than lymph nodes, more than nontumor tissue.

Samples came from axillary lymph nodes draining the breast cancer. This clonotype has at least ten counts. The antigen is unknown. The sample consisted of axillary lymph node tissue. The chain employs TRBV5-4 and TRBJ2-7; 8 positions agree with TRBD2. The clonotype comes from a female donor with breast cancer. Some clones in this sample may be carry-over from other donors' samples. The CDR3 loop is CASTTGGLSYEQYF. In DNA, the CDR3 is TGTGCCAGCACCACGGGGGGGCTCTCCTACGAGCAGTACTTC.